This T cell receptor beta chain came from a study of blood T cell repertoires in COVID-19. Whole-study context: Samples came from the United States, Italy and Spain, spanning acute and convalescent COVID-19. T cells, B-cell-depleted T cells, or PBMCs supplied cDNA or gDNA.

Per the original data handling: Amplification from reference gene primers served as the basis for estimated nucleated cell counts. Some clones are missing from TCRdb's copy, which holds only in-frame ones; the method was immunoSEQ multiplex PCR. V and J calls and clone size follow that table, whereas D and trimming were derived from the DNA. Counted here are 130,000 to 150,000 clones, 65% to 85% occurring once; the ten biggest clones make up over 8.5%. The CDR3 consists of 12 residues. The germline V gene encodes CDR1 SGHRS and CDR2 YFSETQ. V lost 0 bases and J 5 bases, leaving 5 bases between the germline ends.

V is TRBV5-1 and J is TRBJ2-5; D not certain. Material for sequencing was peripheral blood. This receptor was taken from a man between 50 and 59 years old with active or convalescent COVID-19. The DNA for the CDR3 is TGCGCCAGCAGCTTGGTCGGGGAGACCCAGTACTTC. Amino acids: CASSLVGETQYF.